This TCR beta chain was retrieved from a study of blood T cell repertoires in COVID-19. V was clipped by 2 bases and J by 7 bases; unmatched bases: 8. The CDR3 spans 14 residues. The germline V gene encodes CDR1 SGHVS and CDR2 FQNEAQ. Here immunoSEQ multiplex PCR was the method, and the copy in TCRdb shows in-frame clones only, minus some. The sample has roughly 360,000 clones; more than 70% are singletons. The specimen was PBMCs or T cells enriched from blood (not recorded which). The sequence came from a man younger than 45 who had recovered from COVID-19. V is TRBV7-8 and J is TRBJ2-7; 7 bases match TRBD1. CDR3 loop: CASSLKGAQREQYF. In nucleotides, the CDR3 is TGTGCCAGCAGCTTAAAGGGGGCCCAACGGGAGCAGTACTTC.